The TCR beta chain described here comes from a study of regulatory T cells in long-lasting Graves disease. Study background: Persistent Graves' disease denoted over 5 years of antithyroid drugs plus positive TSH receptor antibodies. Study results and limitations: For persistent Graves' patients, TCR diversity was lower than for newly diagnosed ones. Fewer public clonotypes were shared by new patients (approximately 1,000) than by persistent patients (fewer than 3,000).

To make TCR beta libraries, researchers used iRepertoire HTBI primers and Arm-PCR of CDR3 regions. Per the study methods: Samples jointly harbored 62 TRBV and approximately 15 TRBJ segments. MiXCR, applied by TCRdb to the multiplex PCR reads, yields one record per CDR3 protein. TCRdb, rather than the study authors, made the V and J calls. The sample carries about 470,000 distinct CDR3 sequences, around 21% recorded once. The CDR3 totals 14 residues. Germline CDR1 reads SGHAT; CDR2 reads FQNNGV. As for time point: persistent/refractory GD, antithyroid drugs over 5 years with positive TRAb. PBMC RNA served as the TCR library source. This clonotype was picked up many times. What it recognizes is unknown. Its ends do not fully match the called genes, so a read error is possible.

Here the sequenced sample was peripheral blood mononuclear cells (PBMCs), taken when the disease was refractory, from a patient treated with antithyroid drugs. The chain couples TRBV11-2 to TRBJ2-7; D gene unclear. This sequence was found in a female donor with Graves disease. CDR3 DNA: TGTGCCAGCAGCGTAGAAACTGGGTCCTACGAGCAGTACTTC. Translation gives CASSVETGSYEQYF.